The clone carrying this T cell receptor (beta chain) has a count of ten or more. The antigen remains undetermined. This sample is drawn from a study of T cells in Graves' hyperthyroidism and ophthalmopathy. Broader study findings: In blood, most of the thyroid clonotypes expanded above 0.001 were also present. From stable hyperthyroidism, ophthalmopathy was set apart by a 13 V-J model.

Germline CDR1 reads KGHSH; CDR2 reads LQKENI. V lost 8 bases and J lost 2; bases outside the gene matches: 5. This CDR3 comprises 13 residues. Amplification yielded TCR beta CDR3 regions, with RNA transcripts as the source. HTBI primers were employed in a first-round RT-PCR of the TCR CDR3. TCRdb analysed the multiplex PCR reads with MiXCR anew, one entry per CDR3 protein. The table lists about 610,000 distinct CDR3 sequences, about 45% of them singletons. Stable hyperthyroidism: no ophthalmopathy progression over 18 months of follow-up. Pregnant or lactating patients were excluded, as were those with uncontrolled infection or other autoimmune disease.

The chain has TRBV18 and TRBJ2-7; TRBD2 aligns across 8 bases. The sequence came from a woman aged 18-35 years with Graves' hyperthyroidism. What was sequenced was peripheral blood or thyroid tissue (not recorded which). CDR3 residues: CASSQGLAYEQYF. CDR3 bases: TGTGCCAGCAGCCAGGGACTAGCCTACGAGCAGTACTTC.